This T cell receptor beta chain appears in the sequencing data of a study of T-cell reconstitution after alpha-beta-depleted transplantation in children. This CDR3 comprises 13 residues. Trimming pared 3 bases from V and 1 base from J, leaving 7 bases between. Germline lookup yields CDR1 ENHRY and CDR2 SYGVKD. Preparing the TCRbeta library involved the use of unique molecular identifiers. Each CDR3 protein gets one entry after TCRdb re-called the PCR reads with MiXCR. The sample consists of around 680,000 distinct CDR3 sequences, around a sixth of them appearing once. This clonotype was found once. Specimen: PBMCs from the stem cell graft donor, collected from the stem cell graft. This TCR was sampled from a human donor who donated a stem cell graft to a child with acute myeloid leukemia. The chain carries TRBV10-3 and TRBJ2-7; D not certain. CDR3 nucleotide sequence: TGTGCCATCAGTGAACCAATGTCCTACGAGCAGTACTTC. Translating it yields CAISEPMSYEQYF.